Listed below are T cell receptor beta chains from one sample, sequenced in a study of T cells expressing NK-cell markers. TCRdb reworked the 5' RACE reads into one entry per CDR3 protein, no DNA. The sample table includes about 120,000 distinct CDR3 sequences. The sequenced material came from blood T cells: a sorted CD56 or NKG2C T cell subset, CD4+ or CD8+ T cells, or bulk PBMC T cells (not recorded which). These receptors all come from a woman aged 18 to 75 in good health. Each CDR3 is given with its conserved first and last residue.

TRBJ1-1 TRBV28 CASSLPPGGVEAFF
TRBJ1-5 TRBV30 CAWSVSGGNQPQHF
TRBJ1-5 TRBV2 CASSEGYRNQPQHF
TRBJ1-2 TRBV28 CASSVQGTEGYTF
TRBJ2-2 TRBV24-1 CATSDFGPGARGTGELFF
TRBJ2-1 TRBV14 CASSLQGLGEQFF
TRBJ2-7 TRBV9 CASSRDTAYEQYF
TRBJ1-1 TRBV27 CASNWGTEAFF
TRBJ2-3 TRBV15 CATSRPQAGRVYMDTQYF
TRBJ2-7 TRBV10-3 CAISAESGASYEQYF
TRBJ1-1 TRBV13 CASSLEAGPGPEAFF
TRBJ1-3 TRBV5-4 CASSPGSVSGNTIYF
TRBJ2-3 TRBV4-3 CASSQEPGPSTDTQYF
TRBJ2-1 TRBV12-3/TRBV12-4 CASSMGLAGGRDHEQFF
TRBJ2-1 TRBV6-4 CASSQTQWEGNEQFF
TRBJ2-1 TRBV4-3 CASSQDLEQGGGDEQFF
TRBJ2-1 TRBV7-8 CASSLEGSWGEQFF
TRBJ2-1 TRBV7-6 CASSPRTSGPISYNEQFF
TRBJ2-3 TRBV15 CATGPRTDTQYF
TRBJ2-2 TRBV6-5 CASSYSRFAGQGYTGELFF
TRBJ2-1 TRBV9 CASSASGMYNEQFF
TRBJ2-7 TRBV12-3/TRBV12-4 CASSLVSRLFGYEQYF
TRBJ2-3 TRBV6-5 CASSYLQGTDTQYF
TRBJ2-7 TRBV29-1 CSATGELEQYF
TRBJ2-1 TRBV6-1 CASSPGGAPYNEQFF
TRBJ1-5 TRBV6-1 CASSPPDSNQPQHF
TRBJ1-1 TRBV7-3 CASSLMGGAPEAFF
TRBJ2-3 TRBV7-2 CASSLAGGKYF
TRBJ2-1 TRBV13 CASSLARDFHNEQFF
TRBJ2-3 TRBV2 CASGEGSTDTQYF
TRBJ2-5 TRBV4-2 CASSQDRDGQETQYF
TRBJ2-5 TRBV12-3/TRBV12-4 CASSLLGVTQYF
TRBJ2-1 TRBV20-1 CSARTSGRVNEQFF
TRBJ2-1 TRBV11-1 CASSPWGSGTYNEQFF
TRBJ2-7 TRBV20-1 CSARAIPGTQEQYF
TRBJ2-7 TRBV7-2 CASSHRLAPYEQYF
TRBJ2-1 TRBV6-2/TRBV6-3 CASSQLPPGGSYSYNEQFF
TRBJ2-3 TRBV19 CASTHLGGSTRQDTDTQYF
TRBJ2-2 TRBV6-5 CASSYHGGRSGELFF
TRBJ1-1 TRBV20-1 CSAKTDYEAFF
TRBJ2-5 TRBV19 CASSAWDRGTQYF
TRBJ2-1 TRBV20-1 CSADTTVDRTSSYNEQFF
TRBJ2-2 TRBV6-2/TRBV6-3 CASTQGYWGSDTGELFF
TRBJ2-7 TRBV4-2 CASSQVHEQYF
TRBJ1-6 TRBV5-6 CASSPLGSSYNSPLHF
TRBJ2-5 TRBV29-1 CSVDPLTGAQETQYF
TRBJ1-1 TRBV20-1 CSARWPGGSTEAFF
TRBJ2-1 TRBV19 CASSTGLAGVSSYNEQFF
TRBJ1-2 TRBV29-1 CSVPGQGAQGYTF
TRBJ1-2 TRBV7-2 CASSLGVSNYGYTF
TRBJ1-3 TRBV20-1 CSAGVGDRNTIYF
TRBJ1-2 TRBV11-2 CASSLMGRDGYTF
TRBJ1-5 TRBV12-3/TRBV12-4 CASRPTGQPQHF
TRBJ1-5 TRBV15 CATSSLSNQPQHF
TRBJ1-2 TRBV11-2 CASSTNTGYGYTF
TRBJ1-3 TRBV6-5 CASSYDGGGNTIYF
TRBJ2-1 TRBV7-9 CASSLATNNEQFF
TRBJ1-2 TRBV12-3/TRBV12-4 CASTLARELDGYTF
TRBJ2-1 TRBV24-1 CATSDLTGVNEQFF